Below are 7 T cell receptor beta chains sequenced from a single sample in a study of identical twins. TCRdb used MiXCR to reprocess the 5' RACE reads, holding one entry per CDR3 protein. The sample has 1.5 million to 2 million distinct CDR3 sequences, around a third seen once. Sequenced: cord blood. These receptors came from a newborn girl in good health.

V gene TRBV4-1 combines with J gene TRBJ2-7; 11 nucleotides match TRBD2. Germline V CDR1 and CDR2: MGHRA, YSYEKL. V shed 4 bases, J shed 3 bases, and the junction held 5 bases outside the gene matches. The CDR3 is made up of 15 amino acids. The CDR3 region is CASSLWTSGFYEQYF. CDR3 nucleotide sequence: TGCGCCAGCAGCCTTTGGACTAGCGGGTTCTACGAGCAGTACTTC.

The CDR3 bases are TGTGCCAGCAGTCTCAGGGTCGGCTATGGCTACACCTTC. It yields the protein CASSLRVGYGYTF. V usage is TRBV27 and J usage is TRBJ1-2; possibly TRBD1 for D (5 bases). The CDR3 covers 13 residues. The germline V gene encodes CDR1 MNHEY and CDR2 SMNVEV (reference sequence). V lost 5 bases and J 4 bases, leaving 11 bases between the germline ends.

V is TRBV14 and J is TRBJ1-5; tentative D call: TRBD1 (5 bases). The CDR3 is made up of 15 amino acids. The germline gives CDR1 SGHDN, CDR2 FVKESK. V dropped 0 bases and J dropped 3 bases, with 9 bases sitting between them. CDR3 nucleotides: TGTGCCAGCAGCCAAGAGCCCGGACACAATCAGCCCCAGCATTTT. Translation gives CASSQEPGHNQPQHF.

The chain couples TRBV12-3 or TRBV12-4 to TRBJ2-1; D is ambiguous. The CDR3 runs 15 residues. Trimming removed 5 bases at V and 0 bases at J, with 11 bases between. CDR3 nucleotides: TGTGCCAGCAGTGTCAGTTGGGGCTCCTACAATGAGCAGTTCTTC. Translated: CASSVSWGSYNEQFF.

The chain combines TRBV29-1 with TRBJ1-2; 8 bases match TRBD1. J lost 0 bases, V lost 3 bases, and 9 bases had no gene match. Germline loops: CDR1 SQVTM, CDR2 ANQGSEA. This CDR3 region has 16 residues. CDR3 loop: CSVDGTGVLPNYGYTF. The CDR3 DNA follows: TGCAGCGTTGACGGGACAGGAGTCCTCCCTAACTATGGCTACACCTTC.

As for this clonotype: A clone one base away is much larger, so this may be a read error. The chain links TRBV12-3 or TRBV12-4 to TRBJ2-1, with 8 bases that match TRBD2. CDR3 length: 19 residues. Written as DNA, the CDR3 is TGTGCCAGCAGTTTAGCGGTATTGTCTAGCGGGTTTCCCTACAGTGAGCAGTTCTTC. This codes for CASSLAVLSSGFPYSEQFF.

The chain carries TRBV27 and TRBJ1-6; D call uncertain. The CDR3 has 13 amino acids. Germline CDR1 and CDR2: MNHEY and SMNVEV (reference sequence). V shed 6 bases and J shed 9 bases, with 12 bases lying between them. The CDR3 loop reads CASRPGVRSPLHF. CDR3 DNA sequence: TGTGCCAGCAGACCGGGTGTTCGTTCACCCCTCCACTTT.